This passage covers 3 T cell receptor beta chains from one sample sequenced in a study of PD-L1 blockade in urothelial cancer. Assay used: immunoSEQ multiplex PCR; TCRdb lists only in-frame clones, some missing. The profile covers around 56,000 clones, with roughly 84% appearing a single time and 2.5% to 3% taken by the ten largest. Sequencing was performed on PBMCs, taken around atezolizumab (anti-PD-L1) treatment. These TCRs come from a man aged 50 to 60 with urothelial cancer.

Only one count was recorded for this clone. V usage is TRBV6-1 and J usage is TRBJ2-3; perhaps TRBD2 as D (5 bases). V was cut by 6 bases and J by 5 bases, with 12 bases left in between. The germline V gene has CDR1 MNHNS and CDR2 SASEGT. CDR3 size: 13 residues. CDR3 nucleotides: TGTGCCAGCAGCTTGGGCCGGGGAGATACGCAGTATTTT. It codes for CASSLGRGDTQYF.

This chain connects TRBV4-2 to TRBJ1-1, with 12 bases that match TRBD1. Trimming at V came to 4 bases and at J to 6 bases, leaving 9 bases not matched to a gene. Germline CDR1 LGHNA, CDR2 YNFKEQ. The CDR3 spans 16 residues. As DNA, the CDR3 is TGTGCCAGCAGCCTAATACCGGGACAGGGGGCTTCTGAAGCTTTCTTT. Translating it yields CASSLIPGQGASEAFF.

This clone has just one count. V gene TRBV6-6 combines with J gene TRBJ1-5; 8 nucleotides agree with TRBD1. V gave up 7 bases and J gave up 4 bases; unmatched junction bases: 12. The germline V gene encodes CDR1 MNHNY and CDR2 SVGAGI (reference sequence). The CDR3 contains 16 residues. The CDR3 loop is CASTTGGEFSNQPQHF. The CDR3 nucleotides are TGTGCCAGCACAACAGGGGGGGAGTTTAGTAATCAGCCCCAGCATTTT.